Listed below are T cell receptor beta chains from one sample, sequenced in a study of T cell changes during pregnancy in multiple sclerosis. Using immunoSEQ multiplex PCR, the repertoire was profiled, and TCRdb retains in-frame clones only, with some absent. The table has under 70,000 clones, 91% seen once. This specimen consisted of CD4+ T cells from peripheral blood mononuclear cells, obtained after pregnancy. The receptors stem from a female donor in good health, enrolled as a control in a pregnancy study. Each CDR3 is given with its conserved first and last residue. D genes are given only for firm matches. Clone size, where shown, is once, few, many, or a class for clones that have expanded.

J: TRBJ2-3
V: TRBV11-2
size: NA
D: NA
DNA: TGTGCCAGCAGCCTAGGCCTATCGGTCGATACGCAGTATTTT
CDR3: CASSLGLSVDTQYF

J: TRBJ1-1
V: TRBV18
size: NA
D: NA
DNA: TGTGCCAGCTCACCAGGGACATTGAACACTGAAGCTTTCTTT
CDR3: CASSPGTLNTEAFF

J: TRBJ2-7
V: TRBV7-2
size: NA
D: TRBD2
DNA: TGTGCCAGCAGCGCGTGGACTAGCAACCACGAGCAGTACTTC
CDR3: CASSAWTSNHEQYF

J: TRBJ1-5
V: TRBV5-1
size: NA
D: TRBD1
DNA: TGCGCCAGCAGCTTGGAGACAGGGGGGAATCAGCCCCAGCATTTT
CDR3: CASSLETGGNQPQHF

J: TRBJ1-2
V: TRBV10-3
size: NA
D: NA
DNA: TGTGCCATCAGTGAGATCCGCAGAGGCTACACCTTC
CDR3: CAISEIRRGYTF

J: TRBJ1-2
V: TRBV29-1
size: NA
D: TRBD1
DNA: TGCAGCGTACTCAACAGGGGGCCCAACTATGGCTACACCTTC
CDR3: CSVLNRGPNYGYTF

J: TRBJ2-5
V: TRBV5-1
size: NA
D: TRBD2
DNA: TGCGCCAGCAGCTCCGGACTAGCGGGGGGGGTCGAAGAGACCCAGTACTTC
CDR3: CASSSGLAGGVEETQYF

J: TRBJ2-3
V: TRBV12-2
size: NA
D: NA
DNA: TGTGCAAGTCGCTCCGGACTAGCGGGGTGGTTAGGGTCAGATACGCAGTATTTT
CDR3: CASRSGLAGWLGSDTQYF

J: TRBJ2-1
V: TRBV5-6
size: NA
D: TRBD2
DNA: TGTGCCAGCAGCTTGCAGACTAGCGGAAGATTGTACAATGAGCAGTTCTTC
CDR3: CASSLQTSGRLYNEQFF

J: TRBJ1-1
V: TRBV6-1
size: NA
D: NA
DNA: TGTGCCAGCAGTGAAGCGCGCCCTGGGACAAGGGAAGCTTTCTTT
CDR3: CASSEARPGTREAFF

J: TRBJ1-2
V: TRBV19
size: NA
D: TRBD1
DNA: TGTGCCAGTAGTGTTGGGACAGTTAACTATGGCTACACCTTC
CDR3: CASSVGTVNYGYTF

J: TRBJ2-1
V: TRBV18
size: NA
D: TRBD2
DNA: TGTGCCAGCTCACCACCGGTTGGCGGCGCGGGGGATCACAATGAGCAGTTCTTC
CDR3: CASSPPVGGAGDHNEQFF

J: TRBJ2-5
V: TRBV11-3
size: NA
D: NA
DNA: TGTGCCAGCAGCTTAGTCCGGGGTCAAGAGACCCAGTACTTC
CDR3: CASSLVRGQETQYF

J: TRBJ1-5
V: TRBV5-6
size: NA
D: NA
DNA: TGTGCCAGCAGCTTGGGTTCCTTTAATCAGCCCCAGCATTTT
CDR3: CASSLGSFNQPQHF

J: TRBJ2-2
V: TRBV7-2
size: NA
D: TRBD2
DNA: TGTGCCAGCAGCTTAGCGCCTAGCGGGGGGGCCGGTACCGGGGAGCTGTTTTTT
CDR3: CASSLAPSGGAGTGELFF

J: TRBJ2-5
V: TRBV19
size: NA
D: TRBD2
DNA: TGTGCCAGTAGTGCAGGGACTAGCGGTACGAGTGGGACCCAGTACTTC
CDR3: CASSAGTSGTSGTQYF

J: TRBJ1-2
V: TRBV7-8
size: NA
D: TRBD1
DNA: TGTGCCAGCAGCTTCTCAGATGGGACAGGCTATGGCTACACCTTC
CDR3: CASSFSDGTGYGYTF

J: TRBJ1-1
V: TRBV21-1
size: NA
D: NA
DNA: TGTGCGAAGGAGGCATGCACTGAAGCTTTCTTT
CDR3: CAKEACTEAFF

J: TRBJ1-2
V: TRBV27
size: NA
D: TRBD1
DNA: TGTGCCAGCAGTCCCGGGACAGGGGTCGGCTACACCTTC
CDR3: CASSPGTGVGYTF

J: TRBJ1-1
V: TRBV6-1
size: few
D: TRBD1
DNA: TGTGCCAGCAGAGGGACAGGGAATGACACTGAAGCTTTCTTT
CDR3: CASRGTGNDTEAFF

J: TRBJ2-5
V: TRBV5-4
size: NA
D: NA
DNA: TGTGCCAGCAGCTTTAACCAGGGGGAGACCCAGTACTTC
CDR3: CASSFNQGETQYF

J: TRBJ1-5
V: TRBV19
size: few
D: TRBD1
DNA: TGTGCCAGTAGTCCGAGGACAGGGTATAGCAATCAGCCCCAGCATTTT
CDR3: CASSPRTGYSNQPQHF

J: TRBJ2-3
V: TRBV15
size: NA
D: TRBD2
DNA: TGTGCCACCAGCAGAGATGCGGCGGGGGGAGCCTATACGCAGTATTTT
CDR3: CATSRDAAGGAYTQYF

J: TRBJ1-2
V: TRBV19
size: few
D: TRBD1
DNA: TGTGCCAGTAGCCGGACAGGGGGTAACTATGGCTACACCTTC
CDR3: CASSRTGGNYGYTF

J: TRBJ2-7
V: TRBV9
size: NA
D: TRBD1
DNA: TGTGCCAGCAGCGGACCCCCGACAGGGCCCTTGGGCCCGGGAACCTACGAGCAGTACTTC
CDR3: CASSGPPTGPLGPGTYEQYF

J: TRBJ2-5
V: TRBV7-2
size: NA
D: NA
DNA: TGTGCCAGCAGCTTAGGGGACACAAAAGAGACCCAGTACTTC
CDR3: CASSLGDTKETQYF

J: TRBJ1-2
V: TRBV11-2
size: NA
D: NA
DNA: TGTGCCAGCAGCTCCCTTAAGTCCAGCGCGCGGGTTTCTTATGGCTACACCTTC
CDR3: CASSSLKSSARVSYGYTF

J: TRBJ2-2
V: TRBV7-2
size: NA
D: NA
DNA: TGTGCCAGCAGCTTACTAGCGAACACCGGGGAGCTGTTTTTT
CDR3: CASSLLANTGELFF

J: TRBJ2-5
V: TRBV7-2
size: NA
D: NA
DNA: TGTGCCAGCAGCTTAGGTCACAGACAAGAGACCCAGTACTTC
CDR3: CASSLGHRQETQYF

J: TRBJ1-6
V: TRBV6-5
size: few
D: TRBD1
DNA: TGTGCCAGCAGTTACTCGGGACAGGGGACCAATTCACCCCTCCACTTT
CDR3: CASSYSGQGTNSPLHF

J: TRBJ2-7
V: TRBV7-9
size: NA
D: NA
DNA: TGTGCCAGCAACTTAGCGGCCTCCTACGAGCAGTACTTC
CDR3: CASNLAASYEQYF

J: TRBJ1-4
V: TRBV19
size: NA
D: NA
DNA: TGTGCCAGTAGCTCGGGGGGCCAGACGAATGAAAAACTGTTTTTT
CDR3: CASSSGGQTNEKLFF

J: TRBJ2-2
V: TRBV9
size: NA
D: NA
DNA: TGTGCCAGCAGCGTACTTTCAGGGGGAGGCGGGGAGCTGTTTTTT
CDR3: CASSVLSGGGGELFF

J: TRBJ1-2
V: TRBV14
size: NA
D: TRBD1
DNA: TGTGCCAGCAGCCAAGACCCCTATGAGGGGGCTTTGGGTGGCTACACCTTC
CDR3: CASSQDPYEGALGGYTF

J: TRBJ2-5
V: TRBV5-1
size: NA
D: TRBD2
DNA: TGCGCCAGCAGCCCCGGAGCGGGGGGGCCTCGCCAAGAGACCCAGTACTTC
CDR3: CASSPGAGGPRQETQYF

J: TRBJ1-1
V: TRBV12-5
size: NA
D: TRBD1
DNA: TGTGCTAGTGGGGGGGGAGGAAAAAGGGGGCGCCTAACTGAAGCTTTCTTT
CDR3: CASGGGGKRGRLTEAFF

J: TRBJ2-1
V: TRBV6-1
size: NA
D: NA
DNA: TGTGCCAGCAGTGAACTCAGGGGTTATGAGCAGTTCTTC
CDR3: CASSELRGYEQFF

J: TRBJ2-7
V: TRBV10-1
size: NA
D: NA
DNA: TGCGCCAGCAGTGAGCCGGGAGATTTATCCTACGAGCAGTACTTC
CDR3: CASSEPGDLSYEQYF

J: TRBJ2-7
V: TRBV5-5
size: NA
D: TRBD1
DNA: TGTGCCAGCAGCCCCGGGACAGGGGGCGTTCTCAGCTCCTACGAGCAGTACTTC
CDR3: CASSPGTGGVLSSYEQYF

J: TRBJ1-2
V: TRBV10-2
size: NA
D: NA
DNA: TGCGCCAGCAGTGAGTCCCAGGCCCTGTTGACCTATGGCTACACCTTC
CDR3: CASSESQALLTYGYTF

J: TRBJ2-5
V: TRBV7-2
size: NA
D: TRBD2
DNA: TGTGCCAGCAGCGCACTAGCGTTTCGGGAGACCCAGTACTTC
CDR3: CASSALAFRETQYF

J: TRBJ1-4
V: TRBV25-1
size: NA
D: NA
DNA: TGTGCCAGCGAGTCTGCTGCAACTAATGAAAAACTGTTTTTT
CDR3: CASESAATNEKLFF

J: TRBJ1-4
V: TRBV7-9
size: NA
D: TRBD1
DNA: TGTGCCAGCAGCTTGGGACAGGGGGGTGAAAAACTGTTTTTT
CDR3: CASSLGQGGEKLFF

J: TRBJ2-5
V: TRBV9
size: NA
D: TRBD1
DNA: TGTGCCAGCAGTTCCCACCGACAGGGTGGGGAGACCCAGTACTTC
CDR3: CASSSHRQGGETQYF

J: TRBJ2-2
V: TRBV6-6
size: NA
D: TRBD1
DNA: TGTGCCAGCAGACCACAGGGGGCGCGGACCGGGGAGCTGTTTTTT
CDR3: CASRPQGARTGELFF